The clone carrying this T cell receptor beta chain showed up just a few times. Antigen unknown. The sample is drawn from a study of cytomegalovirus exposure and HLA in healthy donors. The CDR3 contains 15 residues. The V segment lost 6 bases and the J segment 1 base; nucleotides outside the gene matches: 6. The germline gives CDR1 MGHRA, CDR2 YSYEKL. Study-level points and caveats: Indistinguishability led to the exclusion of some V segments, TRBV6-2 and TRBV6-3 included. HLA allele associations emerged for roughly 17,000 TCR beta sequences in a later analysis, at 0.05 false discovery rate. A likely sequencing artifact accounted for one observed cluster of highly shared sequence variants.

Researchers ran the PCR with 60 Vbeta and 13 Jbeta primers. Per the study methods: The authors later counted tens of millions of unique TCR beta chains, some 10 million of them shared. Only in-frame clones appear in the TCRdb table, and some are missing; sequencing was by immunoSEQ multiplex PCR. V, J and clone size reflect that table, while D and trimming were determined from the DNA. Found here are 250,000 or so clones, approximately 81% of them singletons; the top ten hold about 1.2%. The specimen was PBMCs. This receptor was taken from a human donor in good health. This rearrangement joins TRBV4-1 to TRBJ2-1, with TRBD2 identical over 7 bases. The CDR3 region has the DNA TGCGCCAGCAGTTCCGGCGGGAGTTCCTACAATGAGCAGTTCTTC. Protein: CASSSGGSSYNEQFF.